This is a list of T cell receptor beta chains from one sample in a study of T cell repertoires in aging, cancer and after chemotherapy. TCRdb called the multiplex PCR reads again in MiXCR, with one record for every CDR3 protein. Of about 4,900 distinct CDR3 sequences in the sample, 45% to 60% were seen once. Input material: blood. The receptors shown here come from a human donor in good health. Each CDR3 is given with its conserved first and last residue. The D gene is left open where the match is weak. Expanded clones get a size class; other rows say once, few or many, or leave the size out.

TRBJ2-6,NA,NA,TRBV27,TGTGCCAGCGGATCGGGTGGGGCCAACGTCCTGACTTTC,CASGSGGANVLTF
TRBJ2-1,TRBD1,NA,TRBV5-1,TGTGCCAGAAGCTCAGGGTGTATAACAGGGGGCTCCTACAATGAGCAGTTCTTC,CARSSGCITGGSYNEQFF
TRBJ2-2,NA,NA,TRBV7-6,TGTGCCAGCAGTTATCCAGGGGACCCTGGCGACTCGAACACCGGGGAGCTGTTTTTT,CASSYPGDPGDSNTGELFF
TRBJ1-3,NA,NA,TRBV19,TGTGCCAGTAGTATTGGCAGCCGCTCTGGAAACACCATATATTTT,CASSIGSRSGNTIYF
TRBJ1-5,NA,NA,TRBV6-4,TGTGCCAGCAAGGGGGAGGTGAATTATCAGCCCCAGCATTTT,CASKGEVNYQPQHF
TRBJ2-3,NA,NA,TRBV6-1,TGTGCCATCTCTCGCGCTCGAAGGGCAGATACGCAGTATTTT,CAISRARRADTQYF
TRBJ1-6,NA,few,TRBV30,TGTGCCTGGAATTCGGGGGATAATTCACCCCTCCACTTT,CAWNSGDNSPLHF
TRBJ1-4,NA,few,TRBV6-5,TGTGCCAGCAGCCCTCTGGGAGTGCGTGAAAAACTGTTTTTT,CASSPLGVREKLFF
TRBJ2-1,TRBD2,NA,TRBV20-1,TGCAGTGAGCGGGGGACGGGGTACAATGAGCAGTTCTTC,CSERGTGYNEQFF
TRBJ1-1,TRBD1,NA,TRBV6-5,TGTGCCAGCAGTGAAGGAAGGGGGCTCACTGAAGCTTTCTTT,CASSEGRGLTEAFF
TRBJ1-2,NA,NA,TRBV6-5,TGTGCCAGCAGAACCCTCGGGGAGCCGAGCTACACCTTC,CASRTLGEPSYTF
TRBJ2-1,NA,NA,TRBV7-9,TGTGCCAGCAGCTTAGATGGGGGTGAGCATGAGCAGTTCTTC,CASSLDGGEHEQFF
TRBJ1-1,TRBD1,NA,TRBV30,TGTGCCTACTCCGGGACAGGGGCTCCTGAAGCTTTCTTT,CAYSGTGAPEAFF
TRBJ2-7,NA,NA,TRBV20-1,TGCAGTGCTAGAGCGGTGAGCTCCTACGAGCAGTACTTC,CSARAVSSYEQYF
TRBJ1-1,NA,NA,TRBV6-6,TGTGCCAGTAGTCCCCCCGGGGAGACCACTGAAGCTTTCTTT,CASSPPGETTEAFF
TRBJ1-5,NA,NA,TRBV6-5,TGTGCCAGCAGCCCGGCCGCCCCCTGGGGCAATCAGCCCCAGCATTTT,CASSPAAPWGNQPQHF
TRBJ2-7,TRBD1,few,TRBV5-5,TGTGCCAGCAGTGACGGGACAGTGTTCCGCGAGCAGTACTTC,CASSDGTVFREQYF
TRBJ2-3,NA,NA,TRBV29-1,TGCAGCGTTGATTTAGGTCCGGAGACAGATACGCAGTATTTT,CSVDLGPETDTQYF
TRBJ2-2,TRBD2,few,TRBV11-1,TGTGCCACCGGCGGGGGAGGCCTCTACACCGGGGAGCTGTTTTTT,CATGGGGLYTGELFF
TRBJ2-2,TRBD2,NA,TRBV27,TGTGCCAGCAGTCGGGGACTAGCGGACACCGGGGAGCTGTTTTTT,CASSRGLADTGELFF
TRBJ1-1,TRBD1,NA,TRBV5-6,TGTGCCAGCAGCTTGACCGGGACAGGGGAATCTGAAGCTTTCTTT,CASSLTGTGESEAFF
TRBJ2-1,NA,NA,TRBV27,TGTGCCAGCAGTTTATCGTGGCAGGGTGGGTACAATGAGCAGTTCTTC,CASSLSWQGGYNEQFF
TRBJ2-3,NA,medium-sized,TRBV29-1,TGCAGCTCTTGGGGACCGGGGGCCCGCACAGATACGCAGTATTTT,CSSWGPGARTDTQYF
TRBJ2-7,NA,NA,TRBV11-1,TGTGCCAGCAGCCCGAGGGACGCCCTGAGCTCCTACGAGCAGTACTTC,CASSPRDALSSYEQYF
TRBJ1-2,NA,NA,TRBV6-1,TGTGCCAGCAGTGAAAGGGGGAATCTCTATGGCTACACCTTC,CASSERGNLYGYTF
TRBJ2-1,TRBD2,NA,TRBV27,TGTGCCAGCAGTCCCACTAGCGGGGGAGGTAATGAGCAGTTCTTC,CASSPTSGGGNEQFF
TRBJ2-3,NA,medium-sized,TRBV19,TGTGCCAGTAGACGTAGCGGTGCTAGCACAGATACGCAGTATTTT,CASRRSGASTDTQYF
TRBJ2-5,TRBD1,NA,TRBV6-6,TGTGCCAGCAGACCGACAGGGGCCAAAGAGACCCAGTACTTC,CASRPTGAKETQYF
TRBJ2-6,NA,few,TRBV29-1,TGCAGCATCCGCGGGGTGGGGGGATCGGACTCTGGGGCCAACGTCCTGACTTTC,CSIRGVGGSDSGANVLTF
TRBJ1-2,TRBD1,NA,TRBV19,TGTGCCAGTAGTATGGAGTCAGGGGGGAACTATGGCTACACCTTC,CASSMESGGNYGYTF
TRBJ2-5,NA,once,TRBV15,TGTGCCACCAGCGAATTGTTACAAGAGACCCAGTACTTC,CATSELLQETQYF
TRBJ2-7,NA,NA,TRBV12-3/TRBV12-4,TGTGCCAGCAGTTCAACACCCGTCTACGAGCAGTACTTC,CASSSTPVYEQYF
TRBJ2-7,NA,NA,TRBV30,TGTGCCTGGAGGGAAAACAGGGCCTACGAGCAGTACTTC,CAWRENRAYEQYF